Here is one T cell receptor beta chain with its context. It lacks a known antigen. No quality values exist for individual bases; no much larger clone is one base distant. The data were obtained in a study of cytomegalovirus exposure and HLA in healthy donors (dated by TCRdb to between 2016 and 2019). Describing the broader study: According to an earlier analysis of 587 of the donors, about 180 million T cells yielded 120 million or so unique TCR beta sequences and less than 300 Gb of sequence data. About 310 gigabases of sequencing data and some 85 million unique TCR sequences were included in an early release covering over 600 HLA-typed donors. Of the approximately 400 genotyped donors, about 84% fell in the genetic ancestry cluster associated with self-reported Caucasian donors. The study was designed to test whether signatures of past pathogen exposure could be identified by cataloging public T cell receptors. The study profiled the T cell repertoires of about 640 subjects by immunosequencing and related them to cytomegalovirus serostatus. Besides the first cohort of more than 650 subjects, a separate validation cohort made up of 120 different subjects was used. High-throughput TCR immunosequencing, statistical association of individual TCRs with disease status, and machine learning were combined to predict cytomegalovirus infection status. In a later analysis, previously published TCR beta repertoires from 500 to 750 donors were re-analyzed and high-resolution HLA genotyping was added so that TCR occurrence patterns could be studied. Rather than using new phenotypic data, the later analysis identified candidate immune exposures from TCR beta sequences and from how often those sequences occurred across donors. To decide whether each TCR beta V gene segment behaved as functional or pseudogenic, an earlier analysis of some 600 of the donors relied on high-throughput TCR beta sequencing. Alongside the repertoire data, information on donor age, sex, ethnicity and CMV serostatus was compiled. Genome-wide SNP genotypes for about three fifths of the 666 donors were used in a later genetic analysis, which treated that subset as a discovery cohort. Every discovery cohort repertoire had been produced on one sequencing platform. Both class I and class II loci were covered by HLA typing, at four-digit resolution. The number of donors typed differed by locus, with roughly 620-640 for A, B, C, DRB1 and DQB1, 522 for DQA1, approximately 580 for DPA1, and some 470 for DPB1. Because of strong linkage in the cohort, 4 to 6 DR-DQ haplotypes were treated as single units for association and clustering. Across 300 to 500 genotyped donors of the cohort, an average of about 250,000 unique TCR beta nucleotide sequences per donor were sequenced, and 15% to 20% of those sequences were non-productive. Results and caveats for the whole study, not just this receptor: A few of the identified cytomegalovirus-associated TCR beta chains were confirmed in vitro to be specific for cytomegalovirus antigens. When HLA alleles, especially DR and DQ, strongly co-occurred, TCR associations were difficult to assign to individual alleles. A further reported finding was that TCR beta sequences accurately predicted the HLA-A and HLA-B alleles for most subjects in the first cohort. A later genetic analysis reported fewer N-insertions in productive TCRs among donors in an Asian-associated ancestry cluster than the roughly 670-donor mean. Most TCR sequences were seen in very few donors, while some public TCRs were found in many individuals. Specific HLA alleles were associated with 18,000 or so TCR beta sequences at a false discovery rate of 0.05 in a later analysis. This cohort had only TCR beta chains sequenced, and the lack of alpha or paired-chain data limited which features could be detected. In an earlier analysis of over 550 of the donors, most TCR beta V segments were observed in productive rearrangements about 87% or about 30% of the time, broadly matching IMGT annotations. Because counts were too low, about 18 rarely observed V segments, including chromosome 9 orphons, were left out of the earlier analysis of 587 of the donors. The study gave a list of some 150 TCR beta chains associated with cytomegalovirus. In a later analysis, HLA-associated TCR beta chains were found to be more clonally expanded and to have lower generation probabilities than equally common non-associated chains. According to a later analysis, parvovirus B19, influenza, CMV and Epstein-Barr virus appeared linked to several top co-occurrence clusters. Because the 87-base-pair reads could not distinguish some IMGT-functional V segments, including TRBV6-2 and TRBV6-3, those segments were excluded. In a later analysis, most CMV-associated TCR beta chains were found to appear HLA-restricted, with HLA associations seemingly driven largely by CMV exposure. Sequencing depth was assumed to be roughly uniform across donors in the presence/absence analyses, though that assumption may not hold. The authors suggested that the approach could potentially be generalized to other disease states and immunological phenotypes. Because HLA typing was unavailable for some donors at each locus, only the typed subset was used in association tests. In both the original and validation cohorts, the classifier was reported to diagnose cytomegalovirus status with high specificity and sensitivity. The sequencing pipeline was judged likely to have produced a cluster of highly shared sequence variants as a technical artifact. In a later analysis, TCR association rates were found to vary across HLA loci, with the most associated TCRs seen for DRB1 alleles and the fewest for HLA-C alleles. For the cohort, immune exposure information was limited to CMV serostatus. In a later genetic analysis, a missense DCLRE1C variant was associated with V-gene and J-gene trimming of TCR beta chains, and the association was replicated in an independent cohort. Correlated functional status among segregating V segments might be attributable to linkage disequilibrium, but an unknown experimental factor could not be ruled out.

The cohort consisted of approximately 670 healthy bone marrow donors. All cohort members were sampled while nominally healthy, although unrecorded immune exposures were likely present. The donor was CMV seropositive and was included in the group of approximately 310 seropositive cohort members. A peripheral blood sample was provided by each donor, and peripheral blood mononuclear cells were used for TCR beta sequencing. The Qiagen DNeasy Blood Extraction Kit was used to extract genomic DNA from the blood cell samples. Receptor libraries were prepared by the immunoSEQ multiplex PCR assay. A mixture of 60 forward primers for TCR Vbeta segments and 13 reverse primers for TCR Jbeta segments was used in the multiplex PCR. Amplification of the CDR3 region of rearranged TCR beta genes was performed with a multiplex PCR assay on genomic DNA. On the Illumina HiSeq System, the amplified TCR beta libraries were sequenced as 87-base-pair reads. Under the source paper's analysis protocol: A later analysis counted 65 million to 90 million unique TCR beta chains across the 700 or so repertoires, and around 9.9 million of these chains were shared by at least two donors. A nearest-neighbor algorithm error-corrected the raw reads and collapsed the reads into unique sequences, merging closely related sequences to remove PCR and sequencing errors. CDR3 sequences were aligned to IMGT reference sequences to assign V, D and J gene segments. For a sequence to be retained, a match of at least six nucleotides was required to both a V gene segment and a J gene segment. Rearrangements were called productive when the CDR3 lacked stop codons and stayed in frame with V and J; all others were non-productive. CDR3 was defined by IMGT convention, running from the second conserved V-encoded cysteine to the conserved J-encoded phenylalanine. In an earlier analysis of 500 to 650 of the donors, sequences lacking an unambiguous match to a single V gene segment were excluded. In an earlier analysis of around 590 of the donors, a V segment was called functional when productive rearrangements were above 56.7%, and segregating when the standard deviation between donors exceeded 5%. A statistical classification framework was built to diagnose cytomegalovirus status from the catalog of TCR beta chain sequences. In a later analysis, V and J genes were assigned by comparing TCR nucleotide sequences against IMGT/GENE-DB human TR gene sequences. Using the TCRdist pipeline, a later analysis assigned CDR3 sequences along with most-parsimonious VDJ recombination scenarios. A later analysis defined each TCR beta chain by its CDR3 amino acid sequence plus V-gene family, and excluded reads lacking a unique V-gene family. To address suspected cross-contamination and a sequencing artifact, a later analysis removed around 600 highly shared, low-generation-probability nucleotide sequences. A later analysis calculated a clonal expansion index for each public chain from normalized within-repertoire ranks of inferred template counts. Generation probabilities in a later analysis came from a VDJ recombination model fitted to out-of-frame rearrangements, and those results were checked against IGoR. In a later analysis, TCR-TCR, TCR-HLA and TCR-CMV co-occurrence was scored with hypergeometric tests, and a repertoire-size bias correction was applied to TCR pairs. In a later analysis, false discovery rates were estimated by permuting HLA or CMV assignments 20 times. A later analysis grouped co-occurring TCRs with DBSCAN, adding TCRdist sequence similarity when clustering within HLA-allele-positive subsets. Co-occurrence clustering excluded repertoires with fewer than 30,000 or more than 120,000 public chains, plus five with anomalous nucleotide sharing. TCRdb holds this immuneACCESS table with in-frame rearrangements only. Some clones are missing; in checked studies, unresolved V genes explain under half, and the rest has no known cause. The V and J calls and the clone size are those of that table, but D and trimming were determined from the DNA. For this sample the table gives approximately 110,000 clones, of which less than 70% were detected only once. 5% to 7% of the sample is in the top ten clones.

The CDR3 runs 14 residues from the cysteine to the phenylalanine. Of the read, only the CDR3 DNA is kept; its 42 bases are in frame from base 1. V is pruned by 6 bases and J by 4 bases, leaving 6 bases of the junction without a gene match. The germline V gene (reference sequence) yields MNHNY for CDR1 and SVGAGI for CDR2. The sequenced material came from PBMCs. The source of this sequence is a woman in her sixties or seventies in good health and CMV-seropositive. The receptor chain draws on TRBV6-6 and TRBJ2-7; 10 middle bases align to TRBD1. The DNA sequence follows: TGTGCCAGCAGAAGGGGGACAGGGGATTACGAGCAGTACTTC. It codes for CASRRGTGDYEQYF.